This TCR beta chain derives from a study of blood T cell repertoires in COVID-19. Here immunoSEQ multiplex PCR was the method, and the copy in TCRdb shows in-frame clones only, minus some. The table records some 70,000 clones, around 87% of them present only once. CDR1 SGHRS and CDR2 YFSETQ come from the germline V gene. The V end was cut by 5 bases, the J end by 7 bases, with 7 bases between. The CDR3 covers 11 residues. Specimen: peripheral blood. V usage is TRBV5-1 and J usage is TRBJ2-1; possibly TRBD1 for D (5 bases). The TCR comes from a man aged 50 to 60 with acute or convalescent COVID-19. The chain's CDR3 is CASRSGNEQFF. DNA of the CDR3: TGCGCCAGCAGGTCAGGGAATGAGCAGTTCTTC.